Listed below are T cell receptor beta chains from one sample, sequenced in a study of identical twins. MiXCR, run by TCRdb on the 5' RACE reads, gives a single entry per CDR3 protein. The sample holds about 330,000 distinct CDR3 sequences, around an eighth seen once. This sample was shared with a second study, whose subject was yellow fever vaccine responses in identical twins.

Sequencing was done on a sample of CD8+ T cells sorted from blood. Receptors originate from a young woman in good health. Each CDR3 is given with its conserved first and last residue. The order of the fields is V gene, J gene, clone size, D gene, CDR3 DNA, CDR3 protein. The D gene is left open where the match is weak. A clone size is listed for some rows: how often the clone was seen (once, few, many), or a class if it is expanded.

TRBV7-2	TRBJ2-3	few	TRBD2	TGTGCCAGCAGCTTAGCTTCGTGGCCCGGGACTAGCGGCACAGATACGCAGTATTTT	CASSLASWPGTSGTDTQYF
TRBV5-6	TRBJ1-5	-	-	TGTGCCAGCAGCTCCGGGGGCGATCAGCCCCAGCATTTT	CASSSGGDQPQHF
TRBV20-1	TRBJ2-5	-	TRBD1	TGCAGTGCCCCAGTACAGGGGGCGTTCGAAGAGACCCAGTACTTC	CSAPVQGAFEETQYF
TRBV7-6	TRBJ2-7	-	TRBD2	TGTGCCAGCAGCCTGGAAATAGCGGGTCCTGAAACCTACGAGCAGTACTTC	CASSLEIAGPETYEQYF
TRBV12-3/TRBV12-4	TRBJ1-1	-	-	TGTGCCAGCAGTTTACGGGGGCAGGCTTTCTTT	CASSLRGQAFF
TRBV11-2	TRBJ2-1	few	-	TGTGCCAGCAGCTTGGACTACTACAATGAGCAGTTCTTC	CASSLDYYNEQFF
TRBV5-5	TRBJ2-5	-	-	TGTGCCAGCAGCTACCGGGCGTCCAGGGGACGTGGAGAGACCCAGTACTTC	CASSYRASRGRGETQYF
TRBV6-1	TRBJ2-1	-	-	TGTGCCAGCAGCCCCCTCAGGGGGGACAATGAGCAGTTCTTC	CASSPLRGDNEQFF
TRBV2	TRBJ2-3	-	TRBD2	TGTGCCAGCAGTGACTCTAGCGGGAGGGCCCCACTGGCGCAGTATTTT	CASSDSSGRAPLAQYF
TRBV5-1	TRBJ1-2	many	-	TGCGCCAGCAGCAAAAACAGGGCGTGGGGCTACACCTTC	CASSKNRAWGYTF
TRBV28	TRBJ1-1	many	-	TGTGCCAGCACCATCACAGGGGAAGCTTTCTTT	CASTITGEAFF
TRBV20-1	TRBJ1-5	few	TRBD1	TGCAGTGCTAGAGATCTGGGACAGGGTCCCTTCAATCAGCCCCAGCATTTT	CSARDLGQGPFNQPQHF
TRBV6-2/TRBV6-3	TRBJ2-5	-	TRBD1	TGTGCCAGCAGACTGACAGGGGTTGGAGAGACCCAGTACTTC	CASRLTGVGETQYF